This T cell receptor (beta chain) emerged from a study of blood T cells in healthy people across ages. Alongside a J-beta primer mix, a sample-barcoded 5' primer served in a second PCR lasting roughly 6 to 12 cycles. Carrying 12 random nucleotides, a template-switch adaptor labeled each individual cDNA molecule. TCRdb passed the 5' RACE reads through MiXCR, listing each CDR3 protein once. The sample lists approximately 790,000 distinct CDR3 sequences; around 68% were seen once. Germline assignment: CDR1 SGHRS and CDR2 YFSETQ. Trimming took 3 bases from V and 6 from J, leaving 14 bases between them. The CDR3 consists of 14 residues. Concerning this clonotype: The antigen remains unidentified.

Study-wide findings and caveats: Relative to aged donors, long-lived donors carried more naive CD4+ cells and displayed higher diversity. A strong correlation was seen between TCR beta diversity and naive T cell percentage.

This receptor was obtained from a man in his thirties or forties in good health. The chain carries TRBV5-1 and TRBJ2-3; a possible D gene is TRBD2 (5 bases). Material for sequencing was blood. Here the CDR3 DNA reads TGCGCCAGCAGCTCGTTACCCCCGGGGGATACGCAGTATTTT. It yields the protein CASSSLPPGDTQYF.